Listed below are T cell receptor beta chains from one sample, sequenced in a study of T cell repertoires in cytomegalovirus infection. TCRdb redid the calling of the reads with MiXCR, one entry per CDR3 protein. The profile shows 560,000 or so distinct CDR3 sequences, approximately 16% of them singletons. The sequenced sample consisted of CD8+ T cells from PBMCs. Every receptor here comes from a human donor in good health (CMV status not recorded). Some clones in this sample may be carry-over from other donors' samples. CDR3s include the opening cysteine and the closing phenylalanine or tryptophan. Each record gives: J gene, clone size, V gene, D gene, CDR3 DNA, CDR3 protein. The D gene is left open where the match is weak. Size values are once, few and many counts, or a class for expanded clones, and some rows have none.

TRBJ2-1 | few | TRBV19 | . | TGTGCCAGTAGTATTAAACCACGGGCCGGGGATGAGCAGTTCTTC | CASSIKPRAGDEQFF
TRBJ2-2 | many | TRBV6-5 | TRBD1 | TGTGCCAGCAGTGAGGGACAGGCTGACTATGGGGAGCTGTTTTTT | CASSEGQADYGELFF
TRBJ1-1 | many | TRBV12-3/TRBV12-4 | . | TGTGCCAGCAGTTGGGGGCTACCTGAAGCTTTCTTT | CASSWGLPEAFF
TRBJ1-2 | few | TRBV7-9 | . | TGTGCCAATAGCCAGCTTGTGGATGGCTACACCTTC | CANSQLVDGYTF
TRBJ2-1 | . | TRBV7-2 | TRBD1 | TGTGCCAGCAGCGCCGACAGGGTTGAAAACAGATTGCAGGTCTTC | CASSADRVENRLQVF
TRBJ1-1 | many | TRBV7-9 | . | TGTGCCAGCACCCCGGGGGCGGGAAACCTGAACACTGAAGCTTTCTTT | CASTPGAGNLNTEAFF
TRBJ2-7 | . | TRBV28 | . | TGTGCCAGCACTCCCACCCAACGCTACTACGAGCAGTACTTC | CASTPTQRYYEQYF
TRBJ2-1 | many | TRBV6-6 | TRBD2 | TGTGCCAGCAGTTACCCGACTAGCGGGATCCATGAGCAGTTCTTC | CASSYPTSGIHEQFF
TRBJ1-2 | few | TRBV27 | . | TGTGCCAGCAGTTTATCGTTCCAGCGCGGGGGCTACACCTTC | CASSLSFQRGGYTF
TRBJ2-1 | few | TRBV12-3/TRBV12-4 | TRBD2 | TGTGCCAGCAGTTCTCTAGCGGGAGGTGGTGAGCAGTTCTTC | CASSSLAGGGEQFF
TRBJ2-7 | . | TRBV27 | . | TGTGCCAGCAGTTTTAGCGGCTACTACGAGCAGTACTTC | CASSFSGYYEQYF
TRBJ2-5 | few | TRBV4-3 | TRBD2 | TGCGCCAGCAGCCCCCTGACTAGCGGGGGGGTCCAAGAGACCCAGTACTTC | CASSPLTSGGVQETQYF
TRBJ1-4 | few | TRBV4-2 | . | TGTGCCAGCAGCCTCGACAGGTTTGCAACTAATGAAAAACTGTTTTTT | CASSLDRFATNEKLFF
TRBJ2-7 | many | TRBV12-3/TRBV12-4 | TRBD1 | TGTGCCAGCACCCGGGACAGGGGGCGAGAGCAGTACTTC | CASTRDRGREQYF
TRBJ2-1 | once | TRBV27 | . | TGTGCCAGCAGTTTACTTAGCGGACTAAATGAGCAGTTCTTC | CASSLLSGLNEQFF
TRBJ2-2 | many | TRBV19 | . | TGTGCCAGTAGTATGGTTAACACCGGGGAGCTGTTTTTT | CASSMVNTGELFF
TRBJ2-5 | . | TRBV10-3 | TRBD1 | TGTGCCATCAGTGAGTTCCGGACAGGGGAGAACAAAGAGACCCAGTACTTC | CAISEFRTGENKETQYF
TRBJ2-1 | few | TRBV4-2 | . | TGTGCCAGCAGCCCCTCGTCAGCGGGTTACAATGAGCAGTTCTTC | CASSPSSAGYNEQFF
TRBJ1-2 | many | TRBV12-3/TRBV12-4 | . | TGTGCCAGCAGTCCCACTAGGAGCTATGGCTACACCTTC | CASSPTRSYGYTF
TRBJ2-7 | . | TRBV28 | TRBD2 | TGTGCCAGCAGTTTAACCGGACTAGCGACCTACGAGCAGTACTTC | CASSLTGLATYEQYF
TRBJ2-5 | many | TRBV4-2 | . | TGTGCCAGCAGCCTTCCTGACGGGACCCAGTACTTC | CASSLPDGTQYF
TRBJ1-2 | . | TRBV4-1 | . | TGCGCCAGCAGCCAATCATCTGAATATGGCTACACCTTC | CASSQSSEYGYTF
TRBJ2-1 | few | TRBV4-1 | . | TGCGCCAGCAGCCAAGGCCTTGCGAGAAGCTCCTACAATGAGCAGTTCTTC | CASSQGLARSSYNEQFF
TRBJ2-3 | . | TRBV3-1 | . | TGTGCCAGCAGCCAGAACCAGGGGGAGGACTGGGATACGCAGTATTTT | CASSQNQGEDWDTQYF
TRBJ2-3 | . | TRBV2 | . | TGTGCCAGCAGTGAGTTGGAGGATCGGGGCACAGATACGCAGTATTTT | CASSELEDRGTDTQYF
TRBJ2-7 | . | TRBV27 | . | TGTGCCAGCAGTTTATGGGGGAGTAACGAGCAGTACTTC | CASSLWGSNEQYF
TRBJ2-3 | once | TRBV13 | . | TGTGCCAGCAGCCGAGGGAAACAACGGTACACAGATACGCAGTATTTT | CASSRGKQRYTDTQYF
TRBJ2-1 | . | TRBV6-8 | TRBD2 | TGTGCCAGCAGTACGAGAGCTAGCGGGAAGAGTGTCAATGAGCAGTTCTTC | CASSTRASGKSVNEQFF
TRBJ1-1 | . | TRBV19 | . | TGTGCCAGTAGTATCACCCCCCCGGGGGTGACTGAAGCTTTCTTT | CASSITPPGVTEAFF
TRBJ2-7 | many | TRBV27 | TRBD1 | TGTGCCAGCAGCTACAGGGGGCGCAGATACGAGCAGTACTTC | CASSYRGRRYEQYF
TRBJ2-3 | . | TRBV6-6 | TRBD1 | TGTGCCAGCAGTGAGGGACAGAGACACACAGATACGCAGTATTTT | CASSEGQRHTDTQYF
TRBJ2-1 | few | TRBV9 | TRBD2 | TGTGCCAGCAGCCCTTGGACTAGCAACTACAATGAGCAGTTCTTC | CASSPWTSNYNEQFF
TRBJ2-7 | many | TRBV7-2 | TRBD2 | TGTGCCAGCAGCTCGTTTTTGGGACTAGCGGGAGACGGCGAGCAGTACTTC | CASSSFLGLAGDGEQYF
TRBJ2-7 | many | TRBV7-6 | TRBD1 | TGTGCCACTGGGGACAGGGGCTCCTACGAGCAGTACTTC | CATGDRGSYEQYF
TRBJ2-6 | many | TRBV7-3 | . | TGTGCCAGCAGCTTAACCTCCATACAGAGCCCGGCGAGCGTCCTGACTTTC | CASSLTSIQSPASVLTF
TRBJ1-1 | few | TRBV11-2 | . | TGTGCCAGCCGCGTCTGGGCCACTGAAGCTTTCTTT | CASRVWATEAFF
TRBJ2-7 | . | TRBV6-1 | TRBD1 | TGTGCCAGCAGACTTCACAGGGGCTCCTACGAGCAGTACTTC | CASRLHRGSYEQYF
TRBJ1-3 | . | TRBV27 | . | TGTGCCAGCAGTTTATCGACGGGTTCTGGAAACACCATATATTTT | CASSLSTGSGNTIYF
TRBJ1-4 | . | TRBV7-9 | . | TGTGCCAGCAGCCCCGTTGGCGGATCGAATGAAAAACTGTTTTTT | CASSPVGGSNEKLFF
TRBJ2-1 | . | TRBV14 | . | TGTGCCAGCAGCCAGGGTCGTTCCTCCTACAATGAGCAGTTCTTC | CASSQGRSSYNEQFF
TRBJ1-2 | many | TRBV7-9 | TRBD1 | TGTGCCAGCAGCATCGGACAGGGGGCAGGTCGTGGCTACACCTTC | CASSIGQGAGRGYTF
TRBJ1-6 | few | TRBV9 | . | TGTGCCAGCAGCGTATATAATTCACCCCTCCACTTT | CASSVYNSPLHF
TRBJ2-3 | . | TRBV28 | . | TGTGCCAGCAGTTTATTCACCGGGATGGGGAGAGGAGATACGCAGTATTTT | CASSLFTGMGRGDTQYF
TRBJ2-7 | few | TRBV28 | . | TGTGCCAGCAGTTTTCAGCTGCAGCGGTCCTACGAGCAGTACTTC | CASSFQLQRSYEQYF
TRBJ2-2 | many | TRBV28 | . | TGTGCCAGCAGTATCTGGCGTAAGTCGAACACCGGGGAGCTGTTTTTT | CASSIWRKSNTGELFF
TRBJ1-4 | many | TRBV7-3 | . | TGTGCCAGCAGCCGACAGCCCGCAAAGGAAAAACTGTTTTTT | CASSRQPAKEKLFF
TRBJ2-1 | few | TRBV28 | TRBD2 | TGTGCCAGCAGACCCCCGGGACTAGCCTCTGAGCAGTTCTTC | CASRPPGLASEQFF
TRBJ2-7 | many | TRBV12-3/TRBV12-4 | TRBD2 | TGTGCCAGCAGGGGGAGGGCCGCGGGGGACGAGCAGTACTTC | CASRGRAAGDEQYF
TRBJ1-2 | few | TRBV19 | . | TGTGCCAGTAGTATGAGCAGATATGGCTACACCTTC | CASSMSRYGYTF
TRBJ2-5 | once | TRBV20-1 | . | TGCAGTGCTGAACCTCTTGGACCGACGGGCGAGGAGACCCAGTACTTC | CSAEPLGPTGEETQYF
TRBJ1-2 | . | TRBV5-6 | . | TGTGCCAGCAGCTTAGGGGCTAGGAGCTACACCTTC | CASSLGARSYTF
TRBJ1-2 | . | TRBV12-5 | . | TGTGCTAGTGGTCCCATCGGGGAAGGCTACACCTTC | CASGPIGEGYTF
TRBJ2-3 | . | TRBV28 | . | TGTGCCAGCAGTTTACGGGAATTTAGCGGAGTGGGAGATACGCAGTATTTT | CASSLREFSGVGDTQYF
TRBJ1-2 | many | TRBV12-3/TRBV12-4 | . | TGTGCCAGCAGTACGAGTAGAGGACCCAGCTATGGCTACACCTTC | CASSTSRGPSYGYTF
TRBJ2-7 | few | TRBV6-5 | . | TGTGCCAGCACTGCAGGGGTTCCCTACGAGCAGTACTTC | CASTAGVPYEQYF
TRBJ2-7 | few | TRBV6-5 | . | TGTGCCAGCAGTTCACCGGGACACAATCACTACGAGCAGTACTTC | CASSSPGHNHYEQYF
TRBJ2-1 | once | TRBV12-3/TRBV12-4 | TRBD2 | TGTGCCAGCAGTCGTGCGGGACTAGCGGGGTTTAGCTCCTACAATGAGCAGTTCTTC | CASSRAGLAGFSSYNEQFF
TRBJ2-1 | few | TRBV5-6 | TRBD2 | TGTGCCAGCTACGCCGGCCCCGGGGGGGCATGGAATGAGCAGTTCTTC | CASYAGPGGAWNEQFF